One sample yielded the 26 T cell receptor beta chains listed below, sequenced in a study of T cells in Graves' hyperthyroidism and ophthalmopathy. TCR beta CDR3 regions were amplified from RNA transcripts. An initial round of RT-PCR targeting the TCR CDR3 relied on the HTBI primer set. One entry per CDR3 protein results from TCRdb running MiXCR on the multiplex PCR reads. The sample shows roughly 750,000 distinct CDR3 sequences, around 15% of them seen only once. Material for sequencing was blood. Receptors originate from a man in his late teens or twenties with Graves' hyperthyroidism.

Many counts were recorded for this clonotype. The CDR3 DNA reads as TGTGCCAGCAGCTTACCATCTGGCGGGCCTAGCTCCTACAATGAGCAGTTCTTC. This sequence encodes CASSLPSGGPSSYNEQFF. V usage is TRBV7-8 and J usage is TRBJ2-1; TRBD2 is a possible D gene (5 bases). In germline, CDR1 is SGHVS, CDR2 FQNEAQ. Trimming pared 2 bases from V and 0 bases from J, leaving 17 bases between. The CDR3 runs 18 residues.

The chain combines TRBV19 with TRBJ2-5; 10 bases match TRBD2. CDR3 length: 16 amino acids. Trimming removed 3 bases from V and 2 bases from J; junction bases left unmatched: 6. The germline CDR1 and CDR2 sequences are LNHDA and SQIVND (reference sequence). The CDR3 sequence is CASSIPLAGGQETQYF. The CDR3 DNA sequence: TGTGCCAGTAGTATCCCCTTAGCGGGAGGACAAGAGACCCAGTACTTC.

V is TRBV7-2 and J is TRBJ2-7, with D possibly matching TRBD2 (6 bases). The CDR3 contains 15 residues. V lost 5 bases and J lost 4, with 18 bases in between. Germline V gene data show CDR1 as SGHTA and CDR2 as FQGNSA. In DNA, the CDR3 is TGTGCCAGCAGCCCCTTCCGGAGGGGATCTTACGAGCAGTACTTC. Its protein is CASSPFRRGSYEQYF.

V and J are TRBV20-1 and TRBJ2-2; the D gene is possibly TRBD2 (6 bases). This CDR3 spans 13 amino acids. Trimming cost V 3 bases and J 1 base, with 6 bases left between them. CDR1 DFQATT and CDR2 SNEGSKA come from the germline V gene (reference sequence). The CDR3 DNA is TGCAGTGCTAGCGGGAGGAACACCGGGGAGCTGTTTTTT. Amino acid sequence: CSASGRNTGELFF.

This clonotype was counted only a few times. Given a much more abundant clone one base away, this may be a read error. The chain carries TRBV12-3 or TRBV12-4 and TRBJ2-3; tentative D call: TRBD2 (6 bases). CDR3 length: 19 amino acids. Trimming cost V 4 bases and J 1 base, with 24 bases left between them. The DNA of the CDR3 is TGTGCCAGCAGTTCCCCTGGGGGGTCCCTCAGGAGGCGCACAGATACGCAGTATTTT. This sequence encodes CASSSPGGSLRRRTDTQYF.

This clonotype was seen repeatedly, ten times or more. The chain uses TRBV7-9 and TRBJ2-7; the D is unclear. Looked up from germline, CDR1 is SEHNR and CDR2 is FQNEAQ (reference sequence). V was pared by 6 bases and J by 5 bases, with 17 bases between. The CDR3 length is 14 residues. The CDR3 is CASRLSGPLDEQYF. The CDR3 nucleotides read TGTGCCAGCAGGCTCTCTGGCCCTTTGGACGAGCAGTACTTC.

This chain's CDR3 is CASTPRLTGNTIYF. CDR3 nucleotides: TGTGCCAGCACCCCCCGGTTAACTGGAAACACCATATATTTT. The V gene is TRBV28, the J gene TRBJ1-3; no definite D call. The V gene lost 7 bases and the J gene lost 2 bases, with 12 bases spanning the gap. Germline CDR1 MDHEN, CDR2 SYDVKM. The CDR3 runs to 14 residues.

CDR3 loop: CSARARHYSNQPQHF. The CDR3 nucleotides are TGCAGTGCTAGAGCCAGGCACTATAGCAATCAGCCCCAGCATTTT. This chain connects TRBV20-1 to TRBJ1-5; D call uncertain. The V and J ends lost 1 base and 0 bases respectively, with 10 bases between them. Germline CDR1 is DFQATT and CDR2 is SNEGSKA (reference sequence). CDR3 size: 15 residues.

V usage is TRBV20-1 and J usage is TRBJ1-5; D ambiguous. V gave up 1 base and J gave up 0 bases, with 10 bases separating them. Per the germline V gene, CDR1 is DFQATT and CDR2 is SNEGSKA (reference sequence). The length of the CDR3 is 15 residues. CDR3 sequence reads: CSARVSRYSNQPQHF. The CDR3 nucleotides read TGCAGTGCTAGAGTATCCAGATATAGCAATCAGCCCCAGCATTTT.

This clonotype appeared a few times. The chain has TRBV27 and TRBJ2-5, with D hard to call. The length of the CDR3 is 15 residues. The V and J ends lost 4 bases and 1 base respectively, with 13 bases between them. Germline CDR1 is MNHEY and CDR2 is SMNVEV (reference sequence). The CDR3 nucleotides are TGTGCCAGCAGTTCAATCCCGCCAGGCCAAGAGACCCAGTACTTC. Translated, it gives CASSSIPPGQETQYF.

This clonotype was counted ten times or more. The chain combines TRBV6-1 with TRBJ2-7; D possibly matches TRBD1 or TRBD2 (5 bases each). Germline values: CDR1 MNHNS, CDR2 SASEGT. Trimming removed 7 bases at V and 3 bases at J, with 19 bases between. This CDR3 is 15 amino acids long. The CDR3 coding sequence is TGTGCCAGCACCTTGGGACCCGTCCCGAACTACGAGCAGTACTTC. The encoded protein is CASTLGPVPNYEQYF.

This chain uses TRBV19 with TRBJ2-3; no clear D gene. Trimming removed 3 bases at V and 0 bases at J, with 13 bases between. CDR3 length: 16 amino acids. The germline CDR1 and CDR2 sequences are LNHDA and SQIVND (reference sequence). Here the CDR3 reads CASSIRVAPSTDTQYF. In DNA form, the CDR3 reads TGTGCCAGTAGTATTCGAGTGGCGCCTAGCACAGATACGCAGTATTTT.

The chain joins TRBV7-6 to TRBJ2-7, with TRBD2 as a possible D gene (6 bases). Trimming removed 2 bases at V and 5 bases at J, with 16 bases between. The CDR3 sequence is 15 residues long. The germline gives CDR1 SGHVS, CDR2 FNYEAQ. This chain's CDR3 is CASSLLGSPGDEQYF. The DNA for the CDR3 is TGTGCCAGCAGCTTACTGGGCTCCCCGGGGGACGAGCAGTACTTC.

In its sample, this clonotype was seen a few times. The rearrangement links TRBV18 to TRBJ2-7; 7 bases agree with TRBD2. Germline assignment: CDR1 KGHSH and CDR2 LQKENI. V was clipped by 1 base and J by 2 bases; unmatched bases: 8. The CDR3 runs to 16 residues. The CDR3 DNA follows: TGTGCCAGCTCACCACGTGGCGGGAGATCCCCCTACGAGCAGTACTTC. It translates to CASSPRGGRSPYEQYF.

On this clonotype itself: This may arise from a read error, as a much more abundant clone is one base away. The chain recombines TRBV10-3 with TRBJ2-7; 10 bases line up with TRBD1. The CDR3 length is 13 residues. CDR1 is ENHRY, CDR2 SYGVKD, per germline. Losses at the gene ends were 7 bases for V and 6 bases for J; bases not matched to a gene: 6. In DNA form, the CDR3 reads TGTGCCATCACTGGTGGACAGGGGGGCGAGCAGTACTTC. It encodes CAITGGQGGEQYF.

This clonotype was recorded many times. The chain combines TRBV7-2 with TRBJ2-7, with TRBD2 matching 7 bases. The CDR3 loop spans 16 amino acids. V dropped 4 bases and J dropped 5; count of bases not matched to a gene: 14. Per the germline V gene, CDR1 is SGHTA and CDR2 is FQGNSA. CDR3 nucleotides: TGTGCCAGCAGCTCCGGGGTGGCGGGAGTTCTCAACGAGCAGTACTTC. Protein sequence: CASSSGVAGVLNEQYF.

Only a few counts were recorded for this clonotype. This sequence joins TRBV9 and TRBJ1-1; maybe TRBD1 (5 bases). Trimming cost V 3 bases and J 1 base, with 25 bases left between them. CDR1 and CDR2 from the germline V gene are SGDLS and YYNGEE. CDR3 length: 19 amino acids. The CDR3 sequence: CASSAHPLSGRERNTEAFF. As DNA, the CDR3 is TGTGCCAGCAGCGCCCATCCCCTATCAGGGAGAGAAAGGAACACTGAAGCTTTCTTT.

A few counts support this clonotype. The chain recombines TRBV28 with TRBJ2-1; no clear D. Germline V gene sequence: CDR1 MDHEN, CDR2 SYDVKM. CDR3 size: 10 residues. V lost 3 bases to trimming and J lost 9 bases, with 3 bases between them. The CDR3 sequence: CASSFGEQFF. The CDR3 region has the DNA TGTGCCAGCAGTTTTGGTGAGCAGTTCTTC.

The table lists this clonotype with many counts. The chain joins TRBV12-3 or TRBV12-4 to TRBJ2-1; tentatively, D is TRBD1 (6 bases). Trimming shortened V by 5 bases and J by 3 bases, and 11 bases separated the two germline ends. This CDR3 spans 14 amino acids. The CDR3 coding sequence is TGTGCCAGCAGTCCACAGACAGGCTACAATGAGCAGTTCTTC. It specifies CASSPQTGYNEQFF.

The sample holds a few counts of this clonotype. An end of the junction does not agree with germline; a read error may underlie this. The V gene is TRBV5-4, the J gene TRBJ2-5; 7 bases align to TRBD2. This CDR3 comprises 15 residues. CDR1 and CDR2 (germline): SGHNT, YYREEE (reference sequence). The CDR3 protein is CASSLGASGQETQHF. CDR3 bases: TGTGCCAGCAGCTTGGGGGCTAGCGGCCAAGAGACCCAGCACTTC.

This clonotype was observed at least ten times. The rearrangement joins TRBV6-2 or TRBV6-3 to TRBJ1-1; 8 positions agree with TRBD1. The CDR3 sequence is 17 residues long. Germline trimming cut 6 bases from V and 5 bases from J; bases unmatched to any gene: 17. Germline CDR1 and CDR2: MNHEY and SVGEGT. As DNA, the CDR3 is TGTGCCAGCAGAGCCAGGGGGCTTGTTTGGGTAGGGACTGAAGCTTTCTTT. Translation gives CASRARGLVWVGTEAFF.

This chain uses TRBV6-9 with TRBJ2-4; 7 bases are shared with TRBD2. Trimming removed 2 bases from V and 0 bases from J; junction bases left unmatched: 1. The germline V gene has CDR1 MNHGY and CDR2 SVAAGI. This CDR3 spans 15 amino acids. The CDR3 is CASSYSGKAKNIQYF. The CDR3 coding sequence is TGTGCCAGCAGTTATAGCGGGAAAGCCAAAAACATTCAGTACTTC.

The V call is TRBV20-1, the J call TRBJ2-3; weak D call: TRBD2 (6 bases). The germline gives CDR1 DFQATT, CDR2 SNEGSKA (reference sequence). With 5 bases removed from V and 4 bases from J, the gap between germline ends came to 16 bases. The CDR3 runs to 14 residues. Here the CDR3 DNA reads TGCAGTGCTGGCAAACTAGCTTTGGCAGATACGCAGTATTTT. Protein: CSAGKLALADTQYF.

The chain is built from TRBV14 and TRBJ1-1, with D hard to call. Trimming removed 1 base at V and 5 bases at J, with 14 bases between. The germline gives CDR1 SGHDN, CDR2 FVKESK. This CDR3 is 15 amino acids long. The CDR3 coding sequence is TGTGCCAGCAGCCAAGTTAAAGGTGAAGGAACTGAAGCTTTCTTT. This encodes CASSQVKGEGTEAFF. The full variable domain, with the rest looked up from reference TRBV14 and TRBJ1-1, is EAGVTQFPSHSVIEKGQTVTLRCDPISGHDNLYWYRRVMGKEIKFLLHFVKESKQDESGMPNNRFLAERTGGTYSTLKVQPAELEDSGVYFCASSQVKGEGTEAFFGQGTRLTVV.

This clonotype has ten or more counts. This chain joins TRBV3-1 and TRBJ1-1; D call uncertain. This CDR3 is 16 amino acids long. Germline V lookup: CDR1 LGHDT, CDR2 YNNKEL (reference sequence). V gave up 1 base and J gave up 1 base, with 13 bases separating them. CDR3 loop: CASSQGSLPGNTEAFF. The CDR3 nucleotides read TGTGCCAGCAGCCAAGGTAGTCTTCCAGGGAACACTGAAGCTTTCTTT. Filled out from reference TRBV3-1 and TRBJ1-1, the complete variable domain reads DTAVSQTPKYLVTQMGNDKSIKCEQNLGHDTMYWYKQDSKKFLKIMFSYNNKELIINETVPNRFSPKSPDKAHLNLHINSLELGDSAVYFCASSQGSLPGNTEAFFGQGTRLTVV.

The gene calls are TRBV20-1 and TRBJ1-5; D perhaps matches TRBD1 (5 bases). In germline, CDR1 is DFQATT, CDR2 SNEGSKA (reference sequence). The CDR3 runs 12 residues. V gave up 5 bases and J gave up 7 bases, with 12 bases separating them. CDR3 amino acids: CSALRGSQPQHF. The CDR3 DNA reads as TGCAGTGCTTTAAGGGGTAGCCAGCCCCAGCATTTT.